This T cell receptor (beta chain) was recovered during a study of blood T cell repertoires in COVID-19. About the study: Material from acute and convalescent COVID-19 was sourced from the United States, Italy and Spain.

The CDR3 spans 15 residues. Germline-derived CDR1 and CDR2 are SGHRS and YFSETQ. Trimming stripped 0 bases from V and 3 bases from J, with 11 bases between. Concerning this clone itself: The sample contains more than one DNA sequence encoding this CDR3.

Some clones are missing from TCRdb's copy, which holds only in-frame ones; the method was immunoSEQ multiplex PCR. The table lists over 300,000 clones, approximately 85% of them singletons. The chain recombines TRBV5-1 with TRBJ2-3; D possibly corresponds to TRBD1 (7 bases). The sample was peripheral blood. The TCR comes from a woman between 50 and 59 years old with acute or convalescent COVID-19. CDR3 sequence reads: CASSLVAGGTDTQYF. CDR3 nucleotides: TGCGCCAGCAGCTTGGTGGCAGGGGGGACAGATACGCAGTATTTT.